A single sample is the source of the 16 T cell receptor beta chains below, sequenced in a study of glioma-infiltrating T cells. Using RNA template, CDR3s of TCR alpha and beta were amplified with iRepertoire arm-PCR. TCRdb analysed the multiplex PCR reads with MiXCR anew, one entry per CDR3 protein. In the table there are more than 85,000 distinct CDR3 sequences, 25% of which are singletons. Sequencing was performed on glioma tissue, nonneoplastic brain tissue, or PBMCs (not recorded which). The receptor set was obtained from a human donor with low-grade glioma or glioblastoma, undergoing nonglioma brain surgery, or in good health (not recorded which).

The sample holds many counts of this clonotype. The chain has TRBV7-2 and TRBJ1-3; D not resolved. Trimming took off 6 bases at V and 0 bases at J, with 12 bases between the two ends. The CDR3 contains 15 residues. The V gene's germline CDR1 is SGHTA and CDR2 FQGNSA. The chain's CDR3 is CASSKQQHSGNTIYF. The CDR3 DNA reads as TGTGCCAGCAGTAAACAGCAGCACTCTGGAAACACCATATATTTT. The variable domain in full, with the rest retrieved from reference TRBV7-2 and TRBJ1-3, is GAGVSQSPSNKVTEKGKDVELRCDPISGHTALYWYRQSLGQGLEFLIYFQGNSAPDKSGLPSDRFSAERTGGSVSTLTIQRTQQEDSAVYLCASSKQQHSGNTIYFGEGSWLTVV.

J is TRBJ2-1 and V is TRBV5-1; 8 nucleotides align to TRBD2. The germline V gene has CDR1 SGHRS and CDR2 YFSETQ. J lost 0 bases, V lost 6 bases, and 5 bases had no gene match. The CDR3 has 15 amino acids. Here the CDR3 reads CASTITSGSYNEQFF. DNA for the CDR3: TGCGCCAGCACAATAACTAGCGGCTCCTACAATGAGCAGTTCTTC.

J is TRBJ1-1 and V is TRBV5-5; D unresolved. CDR1 and CDR2 (germline): SGHKS, YYEKEE (reference sequence). Trimming took 0 bases from V and 4 from J, leaving 10 bases between them. CDR3 length equals 14 residues. The CDR3 reads CASSLVAGITEAFF. The CDR3 nucleotides read TGTGCCAGCAGCTTGGTGGCGGGTATCACTGAAGCTTTCTTT.

V usage is TRBV29-1 and J usage is TRBJ1-2; TRBD1 matches 8 bases. The CDR3 spans 13 residues. In germline, CDR1 is SQVTM, CDR2 ANQGSEA. The V and J ends lost 7 bases and 0 bases, in that order; junction bases with no gene match: 4. The CDR3: CSGGTGTNYGYTF. The CDR3 region has the DNA TGCAGCGGTGGGACAGGCACTAACTATGGCTACACCTTC.

Concerning this clonotype itself: This may come from a read error, since a much larger clone is one base off. The chain employs TRBV7-2 and TRBJ1-1; a possible D gene is TRBD1 (6 bases). This CDR3 comprises 15 residues. Germline V gene sequence: CDR1 SGHTA, CDR2 FQGNSA. The CDR3 DNA reads as TGTGCCAGCAGCTTAGGCAGGGGATTAGGCACTGAAACTTTCTTT. Translated, it gives CASSLGRGLGTETFF.

This clonotype was counted a few times. The gene calls are TRBV29-1 and TRBJ1-4; a weak D match, TRBD1 (5 bases). The CDR3 extends over 12 amino acids. Between the trimmed V and J ends, which lost 6 bases and 4 bases, there was a span of 9 bases. Germline V gene data show CDR1 as SQVTM and CDR2 as ANQGSEA. CDR3 DNA sequence: TGCAGCGTCGATCAGGGTAATGAAAAACTGTTTTTT. It yields the protein CSVDQGNEKLFF.

V is TRBV4-1 and J is TRBJ2-5, with 7 bases identical to TRBD2. The ends lost 4 bases at V and 8 bases at J; junction bases unmatched: 19. The CDR3 runs to 17 residues. CDR1 is MGHRA and CDR2 is YSYEKL in the germline V gene. In DNA form, the CDR3 reads TGCGCCAGCAGCCTCCTGGGGTTACCGGGGGGTCGGGACACCCAGTACTTC. As protein: CASSLLGLPGGRDTQYF.

There are many counts of this clonotype. The rearrangement uses TRBV20-1 and TRBJ2-6, with 10 bases lining up with TRBD1. V trimming: 4 bases; J trimming: 8 bases; junction bases outside the gene matches: 8. Germline CDR1 and CDR2: DFQATT and SNEGSKA (reference sequence). The CDR3 runs 15 residues. This chain's CDR3 is CSATRDRGPSNVLTF. CDR3 DNA sequence: TGCAGTGCTACCCGGGACAGGGGCCCCTCCAACGTCCTGACTTTC.

The chain combines TRBV11-2 with TRBJ1-4, with D possibly TRBD1 on 5 matching bases. V lost 4 bases and J 7 bases, leaving 7 bases between the germline ends. The CDR3 is 12 residues long. The germline gives CDR1 SGHAT, CDR2 FQNNGV. This CDR3 reads CASSYTGEKLFF. The CDR3 DNA is TGTGCCAGCAGCTATACAGGTGAAAAACTGTTTTTT.

This clonotype was counted at least ten times. The CDR3 here is CASTPGGGNTIYF. In nucleotides, the CDR3 is TGTGCCAGCACCCCCGGCGGGGGAAACACCATATATTTT. This chain connects TRBV7-2 to TRBJ1-3; the D is unclear. The CDR3 extends over 13 amino acids. V lost 7 bases, J lost 4 bases, and 11 bases lay in between. Germline V lookup: CDR1 SGHTA, CDR2 FQGNSA. Filled out from reference TRBV7-2 and TRBJ1-3, the complete variable domain reads GAGVSQSPSNKVTEKGKDVELRCDPISGHTALYWYRQSLGQGLEFLIYFQGNSAPDKSGLPSDRFSAERTGGSVSTLTIQRTQQEDSAVYLCASTPGGGNTIYFGEGSWLTVV.

This clonotype has a count of ten or more. The chain employs TRBV7-2 and TRBJ2-3, with 8 bases lining up with TRBD2. V trimming: 1 base; J trimming: 0 bases; junction bases outside the gene matches: 3. Germline V gene data show CDR1 as SGHTA and CDR2 as FQGNSA. The CDR3 has 16 residues. CDR3 region: CASSLDSGVSTDTQYF. CDR3 in DNA: TGTGCCAGCAGCTTAGATAGCGGGGTTAGCACAGATACGCAGTATTTT.

Many counts were recorded for this clonotype. V is TRBV6-5 and J is TRBJ1-4, with TRBD1 as a possible D gene (5 bases). Germline V gives CDR1 MNHEY, CDR2 SVGAGI. V dropped 0 bases and J dropped 5 bases, with 10 bases sitting between them. CDR3 length equals 15 residues. CDR3 amino acids: CASSYSPGGNEKLFF. The CDR3 bases are TGTGCCAGCAGTTACTCCCCCGGGGGAAATGAAAAACTGTTTTTT.

Comment on this clonotype: Possible read error: a much larger clone is one base away. The V call is TRBV7-6, the J call TRBJ2-3; D ambiguous. V was cut by 5 bases and J by 0 bases, with 15 bases left in between. Germline V gene data show CDR1 as SGHVS and CDR2 as FNYEAQ. The CDR3 has 16 residues. The CDR3 bases are TGTGCCAGCAGCCGCAGGCCTAGAGAGAGCACAGATACGCAGTATTTT. Amino acid sequence: CASSRRPRESTDTQYF.

This clonotype has ten or more counts. This rearrangement joins TRBV7-2 to TRBJ1-4, with a tentative D call TRBD1 (5 bases). Germline loops: CDR1 SGHTA, CDR2 FQGNSA. CDR3 length equals 16 residues. Between the trimmed V and J ends, which lost 5 bases and 0 bases, there was a span of 13 bases. DNA for the CDR3: TGTGCCAGCAGCAGGGACGTATTCGCAACTAATGAAAAACTGTTTTTT. It is translated as CASSRDVFATNEKLFF.

The rearrangement joins TRBV20-1 to TRBJ1-1, with a tentative D call TRBD1 (5 bases). V was trimmed by 3 bases and J by 7 bases, leaving 12 bases between them. Germline V gene data show CDR1 as DFQATT and CDR2 as SNEGSKA (reference sequence). The CDR3 length is 12 residues. CDR3 DNA: TGCAGTGCTAGCAGGGTAGACATTGAAGCTTTCTTT. Amino acid sequence: CSASRVDIEAFF.

In its sample, this clonotype was seen many times. This sequence joins TRBV6-2 or TRBV6-3 and TRBJ1-2; D not resolved. V was pared by 0 bases and J by 6 bases, with 11 bases between. The CDR3 totals 14 residues. The V gene's germline CDR1 is MNHEY and CDR2 SVGEGT. This chain's CDR3 is CASSYSKSVDGYTF. The CDR3 region has the DNA TGTGCCAGCAGTTACTCGAAGTCAGTAGATGGCTACACCTTC.